This T cell receptor (beta chain) emerged from a study of T cells expressing NK-cell markers (dated by TCRdb to between 2020 and 2021). For the wider study: TCR beta-chain repertoires were profiled in sorted CD3+CD56+NKG2C+, CD3+CD56+NKG2C- and CD3+CD56-NKG2C+ T-cell subsets from roughly eight donors. Seven of the eight sequenced donors were HCMV-seropositive and one was HCMV-seronegative. The eight sequenced donors were randomly selected healthy volunteers, three men and five women. Illumina HiSeq 2000/2500, MiSeq or NextSeq was used to sequence libraries as 2 x 150 bp reads.

To determine HCMV serostatus, a commercial ELISA kit was used to detect HCMV-specific IgG in serum. Peripheral blood mononuclear cells were isolated from blood by Ficoll density gradient centrifugation. Taken from cysteine to phenylalanine, the CDR3 has 13 residues. No DNA accompanies this entry. CDR1 and CDR2 are read off the germline V gene as LGHNA and YNFKEQ. The sequencing machine was an Illumina HiSeq 2000. TCR beta cDNA libraries were made by 5'RACE template switching that added a universal primer site and unique molecular identifiers. cDNA synthesis was primed from the TCR beta constant segment and was followed by two successive PCR amplification steps. The study's processing was this. MIGEC was used to demultiplex reads and group reads by UMI, and MiTCR was used to assemble and quantify clonotypes. To exclude erroneous sequences, only TCR cDNA sequences supported by at least two reads were retained. The tcR package was used for downstream repertoire analysis, and clonotypes were matched across fractions by CDR3 nucleotide sequence plus V segment. Antigen specificity was annotated against VDJdb with VDJmatch, allowing one amino acid substitution in CDR3. The reads went through TCRdb reprocessing, and each CDR3 protein sequence gets one entry with no DNA. Here the V and J calls rest on TCRdb's processing, not on the authors' analysis. This sample's table lists some 300,000 distinct CDR3 sequences. The ten largest account for around 0.37% of the sample.

General study outcomes and caveats: Those dominant clonotypes were again the most abundant among CD3+CD56-NKG2C+ cells in a handful of donors, at roughly 25-60.1%. Whether the expanded NKG2C-expressing T cell clones were specific for HCMV antigens was left unclear. In several donors, the dominant CD3+CD56+NKG2C+ clonotypes were found to rank among the top 10 CD8+ clonotypes and to make up about 1.0-7.5% of CD8+ T cells.

A note on this clonotype: Its recognized antigen is unknown.

The rearranged chain carries TRBV4-2 and TRBJ2-1; no DNA is available, so the TRBD1 call from TCRdb remains unchecked. The receptor was isolated from a man aged 18 to 30 in good health. Donor details come from another sample of the same person, matched by shared clones. Material: blood T cells: a sorted CD56 or NKG2C T cell subset, CD4+ or CD8+ T cells, or bulk PBMC T cells (not recorded which). The CDR3 sequence is CASSPSGVNEQFF.